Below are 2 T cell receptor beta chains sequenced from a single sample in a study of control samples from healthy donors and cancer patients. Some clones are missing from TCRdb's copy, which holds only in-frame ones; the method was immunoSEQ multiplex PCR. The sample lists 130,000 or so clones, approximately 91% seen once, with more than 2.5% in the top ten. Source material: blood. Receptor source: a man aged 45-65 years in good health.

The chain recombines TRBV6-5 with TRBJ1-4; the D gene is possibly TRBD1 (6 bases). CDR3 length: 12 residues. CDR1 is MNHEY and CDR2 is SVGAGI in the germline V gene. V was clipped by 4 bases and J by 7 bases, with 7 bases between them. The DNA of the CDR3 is TGTGCCAGCAGTTCCAGGGGTGAAAAACTGTTTTTT. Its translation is CASSSRGEKLFF.

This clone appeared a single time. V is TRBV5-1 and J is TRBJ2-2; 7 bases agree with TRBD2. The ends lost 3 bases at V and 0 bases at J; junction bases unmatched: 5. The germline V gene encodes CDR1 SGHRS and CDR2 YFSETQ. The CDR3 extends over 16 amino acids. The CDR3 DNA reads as TGCGCCAGCAGCTGGCCGGGGGGAGCGAACACCGGGGAGCTGTTTTTT. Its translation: CASSWPGGANTGELFF.